The clone carrying this T cell receptor beta chain was seen at least ten times. Its antigen remains unidentified. This specimen comes from a study of regulatory T cells in long-lasting Graves disease. Study in general: Persistence in Graves' disease required over 5 years of antithyroid drugs plus positive TSH receptor antibodies.

Regarding time point: persistent/refractory GD, antithyroid drugs over 5 years with positive TRAb. RNA from PBMCs was the source of the TCR library. Under American Thyroid Association guidelines, Graves' disease was diagnosed. V lost 2 bases to trimming and J lost 8 bases, with 18 bases between them. There are 15 residues in the CDR3. CDR1 MDHEN and CDR2 SYDVKM come from the germline V gene. Investigators prepared the TCR beta libraries by applying iRepertoire HTBI primers and Arm-PCR of CDR3 regions. TCRdb re-derived calls from the multiplex PCR reads in MiXCR, one entry per CDR3 protein. The sample carries fewer than 450,000 distinct CDR3 sequences, less than 25% recorded once. Study-wide points: Persistent disease preferred TRBV28, TRBJ1-2 and TRBJ2-5; new disease, TRBV20-1 and TRBJ2-1.

The TCR sequence derives from a female donor with Graves disease. The input for sequencing was peripheral blood mononuclear cells (PBMCs), taken when the disease was refractory, from a patient treated with antithyroid drugs. The rearrangement links TRBV28 to TRBJ1-2; tentatively, D is TRBD1 (5 bases). The CDR3 spells CASSLTGGLDGGYTF. The DNA of the CDR3 is TGTGCCAGCAGTTTAACGGGGGGTCTTGACGGCGGCTACACCTTC.